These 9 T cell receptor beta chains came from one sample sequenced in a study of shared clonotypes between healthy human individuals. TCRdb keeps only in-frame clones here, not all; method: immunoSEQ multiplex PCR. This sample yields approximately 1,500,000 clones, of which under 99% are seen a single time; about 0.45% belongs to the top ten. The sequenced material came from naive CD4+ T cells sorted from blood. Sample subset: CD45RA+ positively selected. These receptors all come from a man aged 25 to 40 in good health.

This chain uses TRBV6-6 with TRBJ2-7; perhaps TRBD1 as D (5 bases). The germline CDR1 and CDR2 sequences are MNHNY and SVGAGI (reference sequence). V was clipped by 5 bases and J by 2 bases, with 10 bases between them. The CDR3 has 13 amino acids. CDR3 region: CASSDSNTYEQYF. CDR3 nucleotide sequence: TGTGCCAGCAGTGACAGCAACACCTACGAGCAGTACTTC.

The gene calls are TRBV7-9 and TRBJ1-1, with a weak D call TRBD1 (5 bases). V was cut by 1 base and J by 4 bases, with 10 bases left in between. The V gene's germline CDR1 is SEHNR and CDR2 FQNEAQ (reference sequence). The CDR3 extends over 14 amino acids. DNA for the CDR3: TGTGCCAGCAGCTTAGAGGGGCGAATCACTGAAGCTTTCTTT. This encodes CASSLEGRITEAFF.

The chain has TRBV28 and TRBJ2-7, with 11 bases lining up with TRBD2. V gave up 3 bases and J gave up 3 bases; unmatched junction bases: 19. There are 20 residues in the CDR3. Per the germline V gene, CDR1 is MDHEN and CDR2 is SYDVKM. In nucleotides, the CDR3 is TGTGCCAGCAGTTTCCCACCAGCCGGGACTAGCGGTCCCGGACGCTACGAGCAGTACTTC. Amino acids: CASSFPPAGTSGPGRYEQYF. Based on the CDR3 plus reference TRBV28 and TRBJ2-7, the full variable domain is DVKVTQSSRYLVKRTGEKVFLECVQDMDHENMFWYRQDPGLGLRLIYFSYDVKMKEKGDIPEGYSVSREKKERFSLILESASTNQTSMYLCASSFPPAGTSGPGRYEQYFGPGTRLTVT.

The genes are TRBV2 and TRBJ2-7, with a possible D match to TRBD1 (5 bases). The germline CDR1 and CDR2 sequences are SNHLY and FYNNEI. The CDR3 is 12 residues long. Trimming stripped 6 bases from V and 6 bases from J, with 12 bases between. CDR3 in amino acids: CASRSDSFEQYF. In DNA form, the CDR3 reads TGTGCCAGCAGATCCGACAGTTTCGAGCAGTACTTC.

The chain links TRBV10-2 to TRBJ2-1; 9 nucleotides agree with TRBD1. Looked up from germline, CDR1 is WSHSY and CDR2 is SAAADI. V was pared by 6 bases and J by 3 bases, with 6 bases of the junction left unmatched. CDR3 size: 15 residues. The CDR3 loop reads CASREGQGDYNEQFF. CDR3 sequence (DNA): TGCGCCAGCAGAGAGGGACAGGGTGACTACAATGAGCAGTTCTTC.

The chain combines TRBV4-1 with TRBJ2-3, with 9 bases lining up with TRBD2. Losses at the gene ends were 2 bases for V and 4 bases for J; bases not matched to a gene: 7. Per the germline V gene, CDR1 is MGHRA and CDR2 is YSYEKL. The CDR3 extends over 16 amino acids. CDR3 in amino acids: CASSQLSGSGADTQYF. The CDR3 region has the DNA TGCGCCAGCAGCCAACTTAGCGGGAGCGGCGCAGATACGCAGTATTTT.

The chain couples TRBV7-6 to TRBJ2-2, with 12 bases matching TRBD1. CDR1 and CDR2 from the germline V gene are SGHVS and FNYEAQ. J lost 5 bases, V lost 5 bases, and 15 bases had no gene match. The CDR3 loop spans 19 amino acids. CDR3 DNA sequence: TGTGCCAGCAGCCTAGGCCGGGACAGGGGGCACCTGGCGACCGGGGAGCTGTTTTTT. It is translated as CASSLGRDRGHLATGELFF.

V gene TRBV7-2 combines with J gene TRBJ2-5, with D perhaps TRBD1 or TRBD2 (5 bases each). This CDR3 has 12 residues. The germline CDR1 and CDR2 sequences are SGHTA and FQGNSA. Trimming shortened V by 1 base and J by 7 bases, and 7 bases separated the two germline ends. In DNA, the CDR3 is TGTGCCAGCAGCTTAGATGGGGGGACCCAGTACTTC. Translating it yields CASSLDGGTQYF. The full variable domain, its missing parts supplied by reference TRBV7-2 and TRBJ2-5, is GAGVSQSPSNKVTEKGKDVELRCDPISGHTALYWYRQSLGQGLEFLIYFQGNSAPDKSGLPSDRFSAERTGGSVSTLTIQRTQQEDSAVYLCASSLDGGTQYFGPGTRLLVL.

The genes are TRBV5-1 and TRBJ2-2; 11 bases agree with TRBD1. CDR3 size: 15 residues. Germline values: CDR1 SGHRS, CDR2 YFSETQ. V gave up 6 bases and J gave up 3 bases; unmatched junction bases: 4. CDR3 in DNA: TGCGCCAGCATAAGGACAGGGGGCGACACCGGGGAGCTGTTTTTT. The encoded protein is CASIRTGGDTGELFF.